These 2 T cell receptor beta chains originate from one sample sequenced in a study of technical replicates of blood from several donors. The method was immunoSEQ multiplex PCR; TCRdb's version includes in-frame clones alone and lacks a portion of them. This table has about 13,000 clones, around 79% appearing once. Sequenced input: PBMCs. The receptor source for this set is a human donor in good health.

This clone occurred a few times. V gene TRBV5-1 combines with J gene TRBJ1-4; unclear D gene. Germline V CDR1 and CDR2: SGHRS, YFSETQ. The V end lost 3 bases, the J end lost 7 bases, and 22 bases lay between the germline ends. The CDR3 sequence is 17 residues long. CDR3 nucleotide sequence: TGCGCCAGCAGCTACCGGGTCTCGATGACCCCCGGTGAAAAACTGTTTTTT. Its protein product is CASSYRVSMTPGEKLFF.

For the CDR3, the DNA is TGTGCCAGCAGGGGAGGGCCCTCCTACGAGCAGTACTTC. Translating gives CASRGGPSYEQYF. This rearrangement joins TRBV28 to TRBJ2-7; 7 nucleotides match TRBD2. V lost 6 bases, J lost 0 bases, and 2 bases stayed unmatched. This CDR3 contains 13 residues. The germline V gene encodes CDR1 MDHEN and CDR2 SYDVKM.